A selection of T cell receptor beta chains follows, all from one sample in a study of blood T cell repertoires in COVID-19. TCRdb's copy holds only in-frame clones and misses some; the assay was immunoSEQ multiplex PCR. The table shows hundreds of thousands of clones, with 70% to 85% occurring only once. Sample: peripheral blood. These receptors were collected from a woman of 80 years or more with acute or convalescent COVID-19. CDR3s include the opening cysteine and the closing phenylalanine or tryptophan. The D gene is left open where the match is weak. Only some rows state a clone size, as once, few, many or a class for expanded clones.

>TRBV14|NA|TRBJ1-3|NA
CASSQERSGNTIYF
TGTGCCAGCAGCCAAGAGAGGAGTGGAAACACCATATATTTT
>TRBV27|NA|TRBJ2-6|NA
CASCRDSTLSGANVLTF
TGTGCCAGCTGCCGGGACTCTACTCTGTCTGGGGCCAACGTCCTGACTTTC
>TRBV7-2|NA|TRBJ2-5|NA
CASSLDGGRQTQYF
TGTGCCAGCAGCCTCGACGGCGGGCGGCAGACCCAGTACTTC
>TRBV19|NA|TRBJ1-1|NA
CASSIGQVVPEAFF
TGTGCCAGTAGTATTGGGCAGGTAGTGCCTGAAGCTTTCTTT
>TRBV25-1|NA|TRBJ1-1|NA
CASSQGPEAFF
TGTGCCAGCAGTCAGGGTCCCGAAGCTTTCTTT
>TRBV28|NA|TRBJ1-6|few
CASSFSTGRNSPLHF
TGTGCCAGCAGTTTCAGCACAGGTCGTAATTCACCCCTCCACTTT
>TRBV30|NA|TRBJ1-6|NA
CAGTGGYSPLHF
TGTGCCGGTACCGGGGGTTATTCACCCCTCCACTTT
>TRBV10-3|NA|TRBJ1-2|NA
CATLPGEGANGYTF
TGTGCCACTCTACCCGGGGAGGGCGCGAATGGCTACACCTTC
>TRBV24-1|NA|TRBJ2-2|NA
CATRRELTGELFF
TGTGCCACCAGACGGGAGCTCACCGGGGAGCTGTTTTTT
>TRBV19|NA|TRBJ2-1|NA
CASSMESYNEQFF
TGTGCCAGTAGTATGGAGTCCTACAATGAGCAGTTCTTC
>TRBV6-1|TRBD1|TRBJ1-1|NA
CASSDPGTAPGPFF
TGTGCCAGCAGTGACCCCGGGACAGCCCCTGGACCTTTCTTT
>TRBV5-6|TRBD1|TRBJ2-7|NA
CASSLVGQGRMGIEQYF
TGTGCCAGCAGCTTGGTGGGACAGGGGCGGATGGGGATTGAGCAGTACTTC
>TRBV7-2|NA|TRBJ1-2|NA
CASSLGVPYGYTF
TGTGCCAGCAGCTTAGGAGTTCCCTATGGCTACACCTTC
>TRBV12-3/TRBV12-4|TRBD2|TRBJ2-1|NA
CASSLGLAGEQFF
TGTGCCAGCAGTTTGGGACTAGCGGGAGAGCAGTTCTTC
>TRBV11-1|NA|TRBJ2-3|NA
CASSLELSTDTQYF
TGTGCCAGCAGCTTAGAGCTTAGCACAGATACGCAGTATTTT
>TRBV5-1|NA|TRBJ2-7|NA
CATQLGHTGSYEQYF
TGCGCCACCCAGCTTGGTCACACAGGGTCCTACGAGCAGTACTTC
>TRBV7-6|NA|TRBJ2-1|NA
CASSLAAGADSYNEQFF
TGTGCCAGCAGCTTAGCCGCAGGGGCCGATTCCTACAATGAGCAGTTCTTC
>TRBV19|TRBD1|TRBJ1-5|NA
CASSPLDRGLNQPQHF
TGTGCCAGTAGTCCACTCGACAGGGGGCTCAATCAGCCCCAGCATTTT
>TRBV30|NA|TRBJ2-5|NA
CAWSADRGTKETQYF
TGTGCCTGGAGTGCCGACCGGGGGACGAAAGAGACCCAGTACTTC
>TRBV18|TRBD1|TRBJ1-3|NA
CASSQTSGGSGNTIYF
TGTGCCAGCTCACAGACTTCAGGGGGGTCTGGAAACACCATATATTTT
>TRBV28|NA|TRBJ2-2|NA
CASSLTPGQVTGELFF
TGTGCCAGCAGTTTAACCCCAGGGCAGGTCACCGGGGAGCTGTTTTTT
>TRBV9|TRBD1|TRBJ1-3|NA
CASSADREFDGNTIYF
TGTGCCAGCAGCGCAGACAGGGAGTTTGATGGAAACACCATATATTTT
>TRBV5-1|TRBD1|TRBJ1-2|NA
CASKDRGRLHYGYTF
TGCGCCAGTAAGGACAGGGGGCGACTTCACTATGGCTACACCTTC
>TRBV10-3|TRBD2|TRBJ2-2|NA
CAISGGDNTGELFF
TGTGCCATTAGCGGGGGGGATAACACCGGGGAGCTGTTTTTT
>TRBV7-2|TRBD1|TRBJ1-1|few
CASSLVTGGGNTEAFF
TGTGCCAGCAGCTTAGTAACAGGGGGCGGCAACACTGAAGCTTTCTTT
>TRBV21-1|NA|TRBJ2-3|NA
CASSKRDRDPNTDTQYF
TGTGCCAGCAGCAAGCGGGACAGGGATCCTAACACAGATACGCAGTATTTT
>TRBV6-5|TRBD2|TRBJ2-3|NA
CASSYGGRGTQYF
TGTGCCAGCAGTTACGGGGGGAGGGGTACGCAGTATTTT
>TRBV3-1/TRBV3-2|NA|TRBJ1-1|NA
CASSQRGTEAFF
TGTGCCAGCAGCCAACGGGGGACTGAAGCTTTCTTT
>TRBV18|NA|TRBJ1-1|NA
CASSPPASEAFF
TGTGCCAGCTCACCACCGGCTAGTGAAGCTTTCTTT
>TRBV6-2/TRBV6-3|TRBD2|TRBJ2-2|NA
CASSYTSGNTGELFF
TGTGCCAGCAGTTACACTAGCGGAAACACCGGGGAGCTGTTTTTT
>TRBV15|NA|TRBJ2-7|NA
CATSREGLSYEQYF
TGTGCCACCAGCAGGGAGGGGCTGTCCTACGAGCAGTACTTC
>TRBV12-5|NA|TRBJ1-6|NA
CASGLVEQFNSPLHF
TGTGCTAGTGGTTTGGTAGAACAGTTCAATTCACCCCTCCACTTT
>TRBV28|TRBD1|TRBJ2-2|NA
CASKGGGTGPTGELFF
TGTGCCAGCAAGGGGGGCGGGACAGGTCCTACCGGGGAGCTGTTTTTT
>TRBV7-8|TRBD2|TRBJ2-1|NA
CASSSFGGRADEQFF
TGTGCCAGCAGCTCCTTTGGCGGGAGGGCGGATGAGCAGTTCTTC
>TRBV6-5|TRBD2|TRBJ2-5|NA
CASSYMDAGGTSPQYF
TGTGCCAGCAGTTACATGGACGCGGGGGGGACCTCTCCCCAGTACTTC
>TRBV28|TRBD1|TRBJ1-1|NA
CASSSPGGKDTEAFF
TGTGCCAGCAGTTCACCAGGGGGTAAGGACACTGAAGCTTTCTTT
>TRBV7-3|TRBD1|TRBJ1-2|few
CASSLDRGYGYTF
TGTGCCAGCAGCTTGGACAGGGGGTATGGCTACACCTTC
>TRBV19|NA|TRBJ1-1|few
CASIWRGSTEAFF
TGTGCCAGTATCTGGAGGGGAAGCACTGAAGCTTTCTTT
>TRBV4-3|TRBD1|TRBJ1-1|NA
CASSQEDFVGTGGFLDTEAFF
TGCGCCAGCAGCCAAGAAGATTTCGTGGGTACAGGGGGTTTTCTCGACACTGAAGCTTTCTTT
>TRBV9|NA|TRBJ1-3|NA
CASSDPGTRIGNTIYF
TGTGCCAGCAGCGATCCCGGGACACGAATAGGAAACACCATATATTTT
>TRBV5-1|NA|TRBJ2-1|few
CASSFAGGTYNEQFF
TGCGCCAGCAGCTTTGCAGGGGGGACCTATAATGAGCAGTTCTTC
>TRBV28|TRBD2|TRBJ2-2|few
CASSLVIVAGGDTGELFF
TGTGCCAGCAGTTTGGTGATTGTAGCGGGAGGAGACACCGGGGAGCTGTTTTTT
>TRBV19|TRBD1|TRBJ2-1|NA
CASSITPSGQGRNEQFF
TGTGCCAGTAGTATCACCCCATCGGGACAGGGGAGAAATGAGCAGTTCTTC
>TRBV5-1|NA|TRBJ1-1|NA
CASSFSQGGTEAFF
TGCGCCAGCAGCTTTTCACAGGGAGGGACTGAAGCTTTCTTT
>TRBV6-1|NA|TRBJ1-4|NA
CASSESGVGEKLFF
TGTGCCAGCAGTGAAAGCGGGGTGGGGGAAAAACTGTTTTTT
>TRBV11-3|NA|TRBJ2-3|NA
CASSLGASSDTQYF
TGTGCCAGCAGCTTAGGAGCTAGTAGCGATACGCAGTATTTT
>TRBV4-3|TRBD1|TRBJ1-2|NA
CASSRPGQGPYGYTF
TGCGCCAGCAGCCGCCCTGGACAGGGACCCTATGGCTACACCTTC
>TRBV4-2|TRBD1|TRBJ1-2|NA
CASSRAGTEIYGYTF
TGTGCCAGCAGCCGGGCCGGGACAGAAATCTATGGCTACACCTTC